The TCR beta chain under discussion was sequenced for a study of blood T cell repertoires in COVID-19. The CDR3 sequence is 16 residues long. V was trimmed by 4 bases and J by 0 bases, leaving 14 bases between them. Germline CDR1 reads SGDLS; CDR2 reads YYNGEE. Per the original methods: Estimates of nucleated cell counts were drawn from the amplification of reference gene primers. Sequencing was performed with immunoSEQ multiplex PCR; in TCRdb, only in-frame clones are kept and a portion is missing. Clonal size and the V and J genes are those of that table, whereas D and trimming came from the DNA. Here the sample spans more than 6,000 clones, 86% being singletons.

This sequence originates from a human donor with active COVID-19. The donor label of this sample is uncertain. The material sequenced was peripheral blood. The chain carries TRBV9 and TRBJ1-3; TRBD1 is a possible D gene (5 bases). DNA of the CDR3: TGTGCCAGCAGCCTCTTTTCCGGGGGCTCTGGAAACACCATATATTTT. This encodes CASSLFSGGSGNTIYF.